This TCR beta chain was identified in a study of CD8+CD57+ T cells in acquired aplastic anemia. CDR3 length: 14 residues. Germline values: CDR1 LNHNV, CDR2 YYDKDF (reference sequence). Between the trimmed V and J ends, which lost 1 base and 8 bases, there was a span of 12 bases. Researchers used genomic DNA as the template to profile TCR beta VDJ and CDR3. TCRdb re-called the reads through MiXCR, storing one row per CDR3 protein. The sample includes 200,000 to 250,000 distinct CDR3 sequences, around 49% of them seen just once. Sequenced patients had shown CD8+CD57+ cell expansion by flow cytometry. All participating patients were living with severe acquired aplastic anemia.

V gene TRBV15 combines with J gene TRBJ2-1; a weak D match, TRBD1 (6 bases). Sequenced sample: sorted CD4+, CD8+, or CD8+CD57+ T cells (not recorded which) from PBMCs. The sequence derives from a human donor with aplastic anemia. The CDR3 nucleotides are TGTGCCACCAGCAGAGGAACAGGGATCGATGAGCAGTTCTTC. This encodes CATSRGTGIDEQFF.